These 15 T cell receptor beta chains share one sample of origin, sequenced in a study of blood T cell repertoires in COVID-19. The data were produced by immunoSEQ multiplex PCR, yet TCRdb's version contains in-frame clones alone and is incomplete. The table lists roughly 320,000 clones, over 75% of them singletons, with less than 4.5% in the top ten. Sequencing input: PBMCs or T cells enriched from blood (not recorded which). The receptors shown here come from a man aged 25 to 40 who had recovered from COVID-19.

The J gene is TRBJ2-7, the V gene TRBV21-1; the table calls TRBD1, which could not be checked here. TRBV21-1 has pseudogene status. This CDR3 spans 15 amino acids. The CDR3 DNA follows: TGTGCCAGCAGCAAAGACAGGGATTGCGCGAGCGAGCAGTACTTC. As protein: CASSKDRDCASEQYF.

This clone showed up just a few times. This chain connects TRBV30 to TRBJ2-7, with a possible D match to TRBD1 (7 bases). Trimming cost V 1 base and J 2 bases, with 12 bases left between them. This CDR3 is built from 14 residues. CDR1 is GTSNPN, CDR2 SVGIG, per germline (reference sequence). As DNA, the CDR3 is TGTGCCTGGAGTGCCGGCGGGACAGCCTACGAGCAGTACTTC. It codes for CAWSAGGTAYEQYF.

This clone was picked up one time. The chain joins TRBV7-9 to TRBJ2-6; 9 bases agree with TRBD2. The CDR3 has 15 residues. Germline CDR1 reads SEHNR; CDR2 reads FQNEAQ (reference sequence). The junction had 7 bases not matched to a gene; V was cut back by 1 base and J by 12 bases. The CDR3 nucleotides read TGTGCCAGCAGCTTAGGTAGCGGGAGAATCGGCGTCCTGACTTTC. Amino acid sequence: CASSLGSGRIGVLTF. Looking up the rest from reference TRBV7-9 and TRBJ2-6 gives the full variable domain: DTGVSQNPRHKITKRGQNVTFRCDPISEHNRLYWYRQTLGQGPEFLTYFQNEAQLEKSRLLSDRFSAERPKGSFSTLEIQRTEQGDSAMYLCASSLGSGRIGVLTFGAGSRLTVL.

The V and J genes are TRBV5-1 and TRBJ2-7, with TRBD1 matching 9 bases. J gave up 4 bases and V 0 bases, and 5 bases lay outside the gene matches. CDR1 is SGHRS, CDR2 YFSETQ, per germline. This CDR3 is built from 15 residues. The CDR3 here is CASSLGGTGTYEQYF. The CDR3 nucleotides read TGCGCCAGCAGCTTGGGCGGGACAGGGACATACGAGCAGTACTTC.

The gene calls are TRBV10-1 and TRBJ2-7; possible D gene TRBD1, 7 bases. Germline values: CDR1 WNHNN, CDR2 SYGVQD (reference sequence). The CDR3 sequence is 15 residues long. The V and J ends lost 5 bases and 1 base respectively, with 15 bases between them. As DNA, the CDR3 is TGCGCCAGCAGTACGGGGGCAGGGGGTTCCTACGAGCAGTACTTC. Translation gives CASSTGAGGSYEQYF.

This chain links TRBV5-4 with TRBJ2-1; 15 positions match TRBD2. The CDR3 is 15 amino acids. Germline CDR1 SGHNT, CDR2 YYREEE (reference sequence). V was pared by 3 bases and J by 8 bases, with 3 bases of the junction left unmatched. The CDR3 nucleotides are TGTGCCAGCAGCTCAGGACTAGCGGGGGGGGATGAGCAGTTCTTC. It codes for CASSSGLAGGDEQFF.

Only one count was recorded for this clone. The chain carries TRBV5-4 and TRBJ1-6, with D possibly matching TRBD1 (6 bases). The CDR3 length is 14 residues. Germline values: CDR1 SGHNT, CDR2 YYREEE (reference sequence). Between the trimmed V and J ends, which lost 4 bases and 9 bases, there was a span of 14 bases. CDR3 sequence reads: CASSGPGHASPLHF. Here the CDR3 DNA reads TGTGCCAGCAGCGGACCGGGACATGCTTCACCCCTCCACTTT.

This chain uses TRBV7-9 with TRBJ2-7; 7 bases match TRBD1. With 5 bases clipped from V and 0 bases from J, the junction kept 7 bases outside the gene matches. The CDR3 extends over 15 amino acids. Germline V gives CDR1 SEHNR, CDR2 FQNEAQ (reference sequence). CDR3: CASSADRAPSYEQYF. In DNA, the CDR3 is TGTGCCAGCAGCGCCGACAGGGCGCCCTCCTACGAGCAGTACTTC.

This clone was observed once. The J gene is TRBJ2-1, the V gene TRBV19; D gene ambiguous. The CDR3 sequence is 16 residues long. Germline assignment: CDR1 LNHDA and CDR2 SQIVND (reference sequence). V was clipped by 4 bases and J by 2 bases, with 15 bases between them. The CDR3 nucleotides are TGTGCCAGTAGTAAATTAGCTACATCTCCCTACAATGAGCAGTTCTTC. It encodes CASSKLATSPYNEQFF.

The V gene is TRBV11-2, the J gene TRBJ1-5, with a weak D call TRBD1 (6 bases). The ends were cut back, 5 bases at V and 2 bases at J, with 13 bases in the middle. The CDR3 is made up of 15 amino acids. Per germline, CDR1 SGHAT and CDR2 FQNNGV. CDR3 sequence (DNA): TGTGCCAGCAGCCCGGTGGACAGCGGCAATCAGCCCCAGCATTTT. Protein sequence: CASSPVDSGNQPQHF.

This clone has just one count. V is TRBV30 and J is TRBJ2-2, with 10 bases identical to TRBD2. The CDR3 totals 15 residues. Germline CDR1 reads GTSNPN; CDR2 reads SVGIG (reference sequence). V shed 3 bases and J 4 bases; nucleotides not matched to a gene: 5. CDR3 bases: TGTGCCTGGAGCCGGAGCGGGGGGGCCACCGGGGAGCTGTTTTTT. This codes for CAWSRSGGATGELFF. Supplemented by reference TRBV30 and TRBJ2-2, the full variable domain reads SQTIHQWPATLVQPVGSPLSLECTVEGTSNPNLYWYRQAAGRGLQLLFYSVGIGQISSEVPQNLSASRPQDRQFILSSKKLLLSDSGFYLCAWSRSGGATGELFFGEGSRLTVL.

The rearrangement uses TRBV4-1 and TRBJ1-3; no reliable D call. CDR1 and CDR2 from the germline V gene are MGHRA and YSYEKL. V was clipped by 6 bases and J by 3 bases, with 15 bases between them. The length of the CDR3 is 15 residues. Here the CDR3 reads CASRSIGVNGNTIYF. CDR3 sequence (DNA): TGCGCCAGCAGGAGTATCGGGGTGAATGGAAACACCATATATTTT.

The chain links TRBV30 to TRBJ1-2; 7 bases are a match to TRBD1. J was trimmed by 4 bases and V by 4 bases; bases with no gene match: 9. Germline V CDR1 and CDR2: GTSNPN, SVGIG (reference sequence). The CDR3 sequence is 14 residues long. Here the CDR3 reads CAWIVGGQTYGYTF. CDR3 DNA sequence: TGTGCCTGGATTGTGGGGGGACAGACCTATGGCTACACCTTC.

This chain joins TRBV15 and TRBJ2-7, with 8 positions matching TRBD2. Germline V gene sequence: CDR1 LNHNV, CDR2 YYDKDF (reference sequence). Germline trimming cut 0 bases from V and 2 bases from J; bases unmatched to any gene: 3. CDR3 size: 15 residues. The CDR3 reads CATSRELTSAYEQYF. The CDR3 DNA reads as TGTGCCACCAGCAGAGAGTTGACTAGCGCCTACGAGCAGTACTTC.

V is TRBV2 and J is TRBJ1-5; TRBD1 is a possible D gene (5 bases). Looked up from germline, CDR1 is SNHLY and CDR2 is FYNNEI. The CDR3 has 14 amino acids. V was pared by 3 bases and J by 2 bases, with 8 bases between. CDR3 in DNA: TGTGCCAGCAGTGAGGGGCACCGCAATCAGCCCCAGCATTTT. Its protein is CASSEGHRNQPQHF.